This is a list of T cell receptor beta chains from one sample in a study of shared clonotypes between healthy human individuals. Clones were read by immunoSEQ multiplex PCR, and TCRdb kept only the in-frame ones, dropping some. The sample yields roughly 600,000 clones, roughly 98% seen once. The material sequenced was naive CD8+ T cells sorted from blood. The receptors stem from a man aged 30 to 39 in good health. Each CDR3 is given with its conserved first and last residue. Each record gives: V gene, D gene, clone size, J gene, CDR3 protein, CDR3 DNA. The D gene is left open where the match is weak. The size field is filled for only some rows; it gives once, few, many or a size class.

>TRBV29-1|NA|NA|TRBJ2-5
CSVEDRTHQETQYF
TGCAGCGTTGAAGATCGTACTCACCAAGAGACCCAGTACTTC
>TRBV6-5|NA|NA|TRBJ2-5
CASSPGVPETQYF
TGTGCCAGCAGTCCGGGCGTACCAGAGACCCAGTACTTC
>TRBV30|NA|NA|TRBJ2-2
CAWSSFDRNTGELFF
TGTGCCTGGAGTTCCTTCGACAGGAACACCGGGGAGCTGTTTTTT
>TRBV9|NA|NA|TRBJ2-1
CASSVGTLYNEQFF
TGTGCCAGCAGCGTTGGGACTCTCTACAATGAGCAGTTCTTC
>TRBV4-1|NA|NA|TRBJ2-3
CASSQDSPSTDTQYF
TGCGCCAGCAGCCAAGACTCGCCCAGTACAGATACGCAGTATTTT
>TRBV7-9|TRBD1|NA|TRBJ2-5
CASSLIGTGVQETQYF
TGTGCCAGCAGCTTAATTGGGACAGGGGTACAAGAGACCCAGTACTTC
>TRBV7-9|NA|NA|TRBJ1-2
CASSSNYGYTF
TGTGCCAGCAGCTCGAACTATGGCTACACCTTC
>TRBV29-1|NA|NA|TRBJ1-1
CSAAQGNTEAFF
TGCAGCGCCGCACAGGGGAACACTGAAGCTTTCTTT
>TRBV9|NA|once|TRBJ2-1
CASRVGGDSQNEQFF
TGTGCCAGCAGGGTCGGTGGCGACTCCCAGAATGAGCAGTTCTTC
>TRBV6-1|NA|NA|TRBJ2-7
CASSISWTEEQYF
TGTGCCAGCAGTATAAGTTGGACAGAAGAGCAGTACTTC
>TRBV28|NA|once|TRBJ2-7
CASSFTGEQYF
TGTGCCAGCAGTTTTACGGGGGAGCAGTACTTC
>TRBV10-3|NA|NA|TRBJ1-1
CAISEVGGEAFF
TGTGCCATCAGTGAGGTGGGGGGGGAAGCTTTCTTT
>TRBV10-3|NA|NA|TRBJ1-4
CAISDPDNREKLFF
TGTGCCATCAGTGACCCGGACAATAGAGAAAAACTGTTTTTT
>TRBV6-5|NA|NA|TRBJ2-7
CASSYLQGYEQYF
TGTGCCAGCAGTTACTTACAAGGCTACGAGCAGTACTTC
>TRBV7-9|TRBD1|NA|TRBJ2-5
CAIANRGKETQYF
TGTGCAATAGCTAACAGGGGGAAAGAGACCCAGTACTTC
>TRBV29-1|NA|NA|TRBJ2-7
CSVIRGQGSNEQYF
TGCAGCGTTATCAGGGGCCAAGGGTCCAACGAGCAGTACTTC
>TRBV4-2|TRBD2|NA|TRBJ2-5
CASSQPGLALQETQYF
TGTGCCAGCAGCCAACCGGGACTAGCGTTACAAGAGACCCAGTACTTC
>TRBV7-9|TRBD2|NA|TRBJ2-3
CASSLDTSVLDTQYF
TGTGCCAGCAGCTTAGATACTAGCGTGTTGGATACGCAGTATTTT
>TRBV7-7|TRBD1|NA|TRBJ2-5
CASSLGQGVQETQYF
TGTGCCAGCAGCCTTGGACAGGGGGTTCAAGAGACCCAGTACTTC
>TRBV5-1|NA|NA|TRBJ1-5
CASSLYIQPGPNQPQHF
TGCGCCAGCAGCTTGTATATTCAACCGGGGCCCAATCAGCCCCAGCATTTT
>TRBV15|NA|NA|TRBJ1-5
CATSKGSNQPQHF
TGTGCCACCAGCAAGGGGAGCAATCAGCCCCAGCATTTT
>TRBV10-3|NA|NA|TRBJ2-1
CAIVSSGVYNEQFF
TGTGCCATCGTTTCGTCGGGTGTCTACAATGAGCAGTTCTTC
>TRBV7-8|NA|NA|TRBJ2-1
CASSLTNNEQFF
TGTGCCAGCAGCTTAACTAACAATGAGCAGTTCTTC
>TRBV11-3|TRBD2|NA|TRBJ2-1
CASSLVTSGNDEQFF
TGTGCCAGCAGCTTAGTGACTAGCGGGAACGACGAGCAGTTCTTC
>TRBV7-9|NA|NA|TRBJ2-7
CASSLDSAPEQYF
TGTGCCAGCAGCTTAGATTCTGCTCCCGAGCAGTACTTC
>TRBV7-6|NA|NA|TRBJ2-7
CASSPGIGFSYEQYF
TGTGCCAGCAGCCCCGGCATCGGGTTCTCCTACGAGCAGTACTTC
>TRBV5-1|NA|NA|TRBJ2-7
CASSFDLFYEQYF
TGCGCCAGCAGCTTTGACCTCTTCTACGAGCAGTACTTC
>TRBV2|NA|NA|TRBJ2-7
CASSRPTQYF
TGTGCCAGCTCCCGTCCTACGCAGTACTTC
>TRBV5-1|NA|NA|TRBJ2-7
CASSHSDTAPPLEQYF
TGCGCCAGCAGCCATAGCGATACCGCCCCCCCACTCGAGCAGTACTTC
>TRBV29-1|NA|NA|TRBJ2-7
CSVLHTGTYEQYF
TGCAGCGTTCTACATACAGGGACCTACGAGCAGTACTTC
>TRBV29-1|TRBD1|NA|TRBJ2-1
CSVEGTGSSYNEQFF
TGCAGCGTTGAGGGGACAGGGAGCTCCTACAATGAGCAGTTCTTC
>TRBV6-5|NA|few|TRBJ2-7
CASRSSYEQYF
TGTGCCAGCAGGAGCTCCTACGAGCAGTACTTC
>TRBV10-3|NA|NA|TRBJ2-7
CAISSGVRTYEQYF
TGTGCCATCAGCTCGGGTGTGAGAACCTACGAGCAGTACTTC
>TRBV9|NA|once|TRBJ2-1
CASSIDRTYNEQFF
TGTGCCAGCAGCATTGACAGGACCTACAATGAGCAGTTCTTC
>TRBV20-1|NA|NA|TRBJ1-1
CSARLLTEAFF
TGCAGTGCTAGGCTGCTCACTGAAGCTTTCTTT
>TRBV5-6|NA|NA|TRBJ1-1
CASSFEMGNTEAFF
TGTGCCAGCAGCTTTGAGATGGGGAACACTGAAGCTTTCTTT
>TRBV27|TRBD1|NA|TRBJ2-7
CASRGAGGSNEQYF
TGTGCCAGCAGGGGAGCAGGGGGCTCAAACGAGCAGTACTTC
>TRBV11-1|NA|NA|TRBJ2-7
CASSLGVTYEQYF
TGTGCCAGCAGCTTGGGGGTTACCTACGAGCAGTACTTC
>TRBV27|TRBD2|NA|TRBJ2-1
CASVSGRGMVGYEQFF
TGTGCCAGCGTAAGCGGGAGAGGGATGGTAGGGTATGAGCAGTTCTTC
>TRBV25-1|NA|NA|TRBJ2-1
CASGGNEQFF
TGTGCCAGTGGCGGCAATGAGCAGTTCTTC
>TRBV7-8|TRBD1|NA|TRBJ2-7
CASSSYRGYEQYF
TGTGCCAGCAGCTCCTACAGGGGCTACGAGCAGTACTTC
>TRBV14|NA|NA|TRBJ2-1
CASSQAPGALNNEQFF
TGTGCCAGCAGCCAAGCTCCGGGGGCATTGAACAATGAGCAGTTCTTC
>TRBV29-1|NA|NA|TRBJ2-3
CSLHSGFWTDTQYF
TGCAGTCTCCATTCAGGATTTTGGACAGATACGCAGTATTTT
>TRBV13|TRBD1|NA|TRBJ2-2
CASSLYRGVAGELFF
TGTGCCAGCAGCTTATACAGGGGCGTTGCCGGGGAGCTGTTTTTT
>TRBV11-2|NA|NA|TRBJ1-3
CASSVTVSGNTIYF
TGTGCCAGCAGCGTGACAGTCTCTGGAAACACCATATATTTT
>TRBV28|NA|NA|TRBJ2-7
CASSLKTGYGSYEQYF
TGTGCCAGCAGTTTAAAAACGGGGTACGGCTCCTACGAGCAGTACTTC
>TRBV13|NA|NA|TRBJ2-1
CASSRIAEIYNEQFF
TGTGCCAGCAGCAGAATAGCGGAAATCTACAATGAGCAGTTCTTC
>TRBV5-4|NA|NA|TRBJ2-7
CASSLRAGENYEQYF
TGTGCCAGCAGCTTGAGGGCAGGCGAGAACTACGAGCAGTACTTC
>TRBV27|NA|NA|TRBJ1-5
CASSLSHGNSNQPQHF
TGTGCCAGCAGTTTATCGCACGGAAATAGCAATCAGCCCCAGCATTTT
>TRBV2|TRBD1|NA|TRBJ2-7
CASSGTGAYEQYF
TGTGCCAGCAGTGGGACAGGTGCCTACGAGCAGTACTTC
>TRBV11-2|NA|NA|TRBJ2-7
CASSLDYTLNYEQYF
TGTGCCAGCAGCCTTGACTACACTTTGAACTACGAGCAGTACTTC
>TRBV6-5|NA|NA|TRBJ1-2
CASSSSSGYTF
TGTGCCAGCAGCTCTAGTTCTGGCTACACCTTC
>TRBV7-9|TRBD2|NA|TRBJ2-7
CASSLPASGYEQYF
TGTGCCAGCAGCTTACCGGCTAGCGGCTACGAGCAGTACTTC
>TRBV10-2|TRBD1|NA|TRBJ1-2
CASSEKGGLDGYTF
TGCGCCAGCAGTGAGAAAGGGGGCCTCGATGGCTACACCTTC
>TRBV7-9|NA|NA|TRBJ2-2
CASSLEQGNTGELFF
TGTGCCAGCAGCTTAGAACAGGGAAACACCGGGGAGCTGTTTTTT
>TRBV25-1|NA|once|TRBJ2-1
CATKIGTVEFF
TGTGCCACCAAAATAGGGACGGTGGAGTTCTTC
>TRBV5-4|NA|once|TRBJ2-1
CASSLVGGWSNEQFF
TGTGCCAGCAGCTTGGTGGGGGGATGGAGCAATGAGCAGTTCTTC